One TCR beta chain is described in this entry. Its target is unknown. This CDR3 comprises 19 residues. With 4 bases clipped from V and 0 bases from J, the junction kept 16 bases outside the gene matches. Looked up from germline, CDR1 is SGHKS and CDR2 is YYEKEE (reference sequence). Method: immunoSEQ multiplex PCR; TCRdb's copy keeps in-frame clones and lacks some. The table lists approximately 130,000 clones, roughly nine tenths of them singletons. This specimen comes from a study of T cell responses to AZD1222 COVID-19 vaccine. The study's findings and limits: Targets within unmutated variant regions were reportedly found for nearly half of spike-specific TCRs.

The TCR sequence derives from an adult in good health. This chain links TRBV5-5 with TRBJ1-5; 7 positions agree with TRBD1. This specimen was peripheral blood, taken on day 0 of AZD1222 vaccination. The CDR3 reads CASSPSDGQAYYSNQPQHF. DNA of the CDR3: TGTGCCAGCAGCCCATCGGATGGACAGGCCTATTATAGCAATCAGCCCCAGCATTTT.